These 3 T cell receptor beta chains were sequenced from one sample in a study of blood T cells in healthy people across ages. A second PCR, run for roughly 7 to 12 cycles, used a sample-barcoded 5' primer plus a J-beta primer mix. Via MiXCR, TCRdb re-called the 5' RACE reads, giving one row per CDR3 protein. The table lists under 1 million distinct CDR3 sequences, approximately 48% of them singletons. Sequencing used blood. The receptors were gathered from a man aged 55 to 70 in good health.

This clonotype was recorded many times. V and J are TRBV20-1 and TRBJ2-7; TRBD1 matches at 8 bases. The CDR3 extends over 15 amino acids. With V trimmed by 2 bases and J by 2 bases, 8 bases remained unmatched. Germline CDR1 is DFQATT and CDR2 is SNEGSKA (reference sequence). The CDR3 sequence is CSARNRGLHPYEQYF. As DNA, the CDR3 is TGCAGTGCTAGAAACAGGGGGTTACACCCCTACGAGCAGTACTTC.

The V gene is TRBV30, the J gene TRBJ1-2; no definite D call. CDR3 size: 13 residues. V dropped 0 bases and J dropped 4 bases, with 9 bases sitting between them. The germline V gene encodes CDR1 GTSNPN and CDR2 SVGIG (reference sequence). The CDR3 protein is CAWSVPGFYGYTF. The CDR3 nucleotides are TGTGCCTGGAGTGTACCTGGATTCTATGGCTACACCTTC.

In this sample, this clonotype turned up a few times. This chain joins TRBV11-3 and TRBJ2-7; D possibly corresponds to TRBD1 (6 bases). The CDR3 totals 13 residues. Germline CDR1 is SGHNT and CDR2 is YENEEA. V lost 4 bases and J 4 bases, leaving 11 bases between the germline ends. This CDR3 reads CASSSFTGYEQYF. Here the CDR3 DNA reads TGTGCCAGCAGCTCCTTCACAGGGTACGAGCAGTACTTC.